Listed below are T cell receptor beta chains from one sample, sequenced in a study of identifying expanded T cells in peripheral blood. The table came from immunoSEQ multiplex PCR; TCRdb's copy has only in-frame clones and leaves some out. The table lists 65,000 to 95,000 clones, around 83% of them singletons. Input material: blood. These receptors all come from a person aged 18 to 70 in good health. The CDR3 runs from the conserved cysteine through the conserved F or W. The D gene is left open where the match is weak. A clone size is listed for some rows: how often the clone was seen (once, few, many), or a class if it is expanded.

size | J | V | D | DNA | CDR3
- | TRBJ1-5 | TRBV2 | - | TGTGCCAGCAGCCTGACAGAGTATAGCAATCAGCCCCAGCATTTT | CASSLTEYSNQPQHF
- | TRBJ2-7 | TRBV21-1 | - | TGTGCCAGCAGCAAAGCCGTTTTGGCGGTCTCTCAGACCTACGAGCAGTACTTC | CASSKAVLAVSQTYEQYF
- | TRBJ1-1 | TRBV7-3 | - | TGTGCCAGCAGCCCTACAGGGATGGCCACTGAAGCTTTCTTT | CASSPTGMATEAFF
- | TRBJ2-3 | TRBV4-2 | - | TGTGCCAGCAGCCATCGCCGGGACAGCACAGATACGCAGTATTTT | CASSHRRDSTDTQYF
- | TRBJ2-7 | TRBV7-9 | TRBD2 | TGTGCCAGCAGCTTAGCGGTCGCTAGCGGATCCTACGAGCAGTACTTC | CASSLAVASGSYEQYF
- | TRBJ2-6 | TRBV27 | TRBD1 | TGTGCCAGCAGGCCGCCCCCCGGGACAGGGCCACCTGGGGCCAACGTCCTGACTTTC | CASRPPPGTGPPGANVLTF
- | TRBJ2-5 | TRBV7-2 | - | TGTGCCAGCAGGTTTGGAGAGACCCAGTACTTC | CASRFGETQYF
few | TRBJ1-4 | TRBV5-1 | - | TGCGCCAGCAGCTCCGGGGCCAATAATGAAAAACTGTTTTTT | CASSSGANNEKLFF
few | TRBJ1-1 | TRBV2 | - | TGTGCCAGCATGGGGAACACTGAAGCTTTCTTT | CASMGNTEAFF
- | TRBJ2-7 | TRBV25-1 | - | TGTGCCAGCAGGGGAACAGGAGAGGGGACGGACGAGCAGTACTTC | CASRGTGEGTDEQYF
- | TRBJ2-5 | TRBV7-2 | - | TGTGCCAGCAGCTTAGAATGGGACGGGAGTCCCCAAGAGACCCAGTACTTC | CASSLEWDGSPQETQYF
- | TRBJ2-1 | TRBV5-4 | - | TGTGCCAGCAGCCCGGACGGAGGGTCCTACAATGAGCAGTTCTTC | CASSPDGGSYNEQFF
- | TRBJ2-7 | TRBV27 | TRBD1 | TGTGCCAGCAGTCAACAGGGGAAGGATTTCGACGAGCAGTACTTC | CASSQQGKDFDEQYF
- | TRBJ2-3 | TRBV13 | TRBD2 | TGTGCCAGCACTAGCGGGGGCACAGATACGCAGTATTTT | CASTSGGTDTQYF
- | TRBJ2-7 | TRBV29-1 | - | TGCAGCGTCTATGCAGGCCCGACAACCCTCTCCTACGAGCAGTACTTC | CSVYAGPTTLSYEQYF
- | TRBJ1-3 | TRBV11-2 | - | TGTGCCAGCAGCTTGGCTGGAAACACCATATATTTT | CASSLAGNTIYF
- | TRBJ1-1 | TRBV29-1 | TRBD1 | TGCAGCGTGCAACCGACAGGGCGGTTGGCTGAAGCTTTCTTT | CSVQPTGRLAEAFF
few | TRBJ2-3 | TRBV18 | - | TGTGCCAGCTCACCGGAATCAGATACGCAGTATTTT | CASSPESDTQYF
- | TRBJ1-2 | TRBV28 | - | TGTGCCAGCAGTTTATACCGGCCGGGGGGTCGGAACTATGGCTACACCTTC | CASSLYRPGGRNYGYTF
- | TRBJ1-2 | TRBV6-6 | TRBD1 | TGTGCCAGCTACAGGGGTTATGACTATGGCTACACCTTC | CASYRGYDYGYTF
- | TRBJ2-7 | TRBV28 | - | TGTGCCAGCAGTCCCCAAAAAAGGTCGGGCGAGCAGTACTTC | CASSPQKRSGEQYF
- | TRBJ1-1 | TRBV18 | - | TGTGCCAGCTCACCACCGGCGGGGGTGGCCACTGAAGCTTTCTTT | CASSPPAGVATEAFF
- | TRBJ1-1 | TRBV29-1 | - | TGCAGCGTTGAAGGAGGAGAGGGATTCATCTACACTGAAGCTTTCTTT | CSVEGGEGFIYTEAFF
- | TRBJ2-5 | TRBV9 | TRBD1 | TGTGCCAGCAGCGTAGACATGACAGGGGAAGAGACCCAGTACTTC | CASSVDMTGEETQYF
once | TRBJ2-4 | TRBV30 | TRBD1 | TGTGCCTGGAGTTATGACAGGGGCCCTGAACACATTCAGTACTTC | CAWSYDRGPEHIQYF
- | TRBJ2-7 | TRBV4-2 | - | TGTGCCAGCAGCCAAGGGCTAGCCTCCTACGAGCAGTACTTC | CASSQGLASYEQYF
- | TRBJ2-1 | TRBV13 | TRBD1 | TGTGCCAGCAGTTTGGGACAGTCGGAGCGGATCTACAATGAGCAGTTCTTC | CASSLGQSERIYNEQFF
- | TRBJ2-7 | TRBV7-9 | - | TGTGCCAGCAGCCCGTCGTCCGTTACCGATCTCTCCTACGAGCAGTACTTC | CASSPSSVTDLSYEQYF
- | TRBJ2-3 | TRBV29-1 | TRBD2 | TGCAGCGTTGAAAAGGGACTAGGGGGGGATACGCAGTATTTT | CSVEKGLGGDTQYF
- | TRBJ1-4 | TRBV11-2 | TRBD1 | TGTGCCAGCAGCCGCACTAGGGGGACAGGGGATGAAAAACTGTTTTTT | CASSRTRGTGDEKLFF
- | TRBJ2-7 | TRBV6-6 | - | TGTGCCAGCAGTACGGACCCGGGCTCCTACGAGCAGTACTTC | CASSTDPGSYEQYF
- | TRBJ1-5 | TRBV28 | - | TGTGCCAGCTATAACACACTCGGATTCAATCAGCCCCAGCATTTT | CASYNTLGFNQPQHF
- | TRBJ2-6 | TRBV5-1 | - | TGCGCCAGCAGCTTGGTCCAGGGAGTAGCTGGGGCCAACGTCCTGACTTTC | CASSLVQGVAGANVLTF
- | TRBJ1-5 | TRBV28 | - | TGTGCCAGCAGAAAGACCGGAGGCAATCAGCCCCAGCATTTT | CASRKTGGNQPQHF
few | TRBJ2-5 | TRBV5-4 | - | TGTGCCAGCAGCTTGGAGGGTGAGGGGGAGACCCAGTACTTC | CASSLEGEGETQYF
once | TRBJ2-3 | TRBV4-1 | - | TGCGCCAGCAGCCAAGATATCCTCCCGAGTACAAGCACAGATACGCAGTATTTT | CASSQDILPSTSTDTQYF
- | TRBJ2-2 | TRBV5-4 | TRBD2 | TGTGCCAGCAGCTTGGCATCTAGCGGGAGCCGTTCGACCGGGGAGCTGTTTTTT | CASSLASSGSRSTGELFF
- | TRBJ2-1 | TRBV28 | TRBD2 | TGTGCCAGCAGTGGGGCTAGCGGGAGCTCCTACAATGAGCAGTTCTTC | CASSGASGSSYNEQFF
- | TRBJ2-7 | TRBV9 | TRBD1 | TGTGCCAGCAGCTATCGCCCGGGACAGGGGTACGAGCAGTACTTC | CASSYRPGQGYEQYF
- | TRBJ1-1 | TRBV30 | - | TGTGCCTGGAACTCTTACACTGAAGCTTTCTTT | CAWNSYTEAFF
- | TRBJ1-1 | TRBV25-1 | - | TGTGCCAGTCGGCGGGCGAACACTGAAGCTTTCTTT | CASRRANTEAFF
- | TRBJ2-1 | TRBV28 | TRBD2 | TGTGCCAGCAGTTTAGCCCGACTAGCGGCATACAATGAGCAGTTCTTC | CASSLARLAAYNEQFF
- | TRBJ2-2 | TRBV5-6 | - | TGTGCCAGCAGCTCCAAGCGGAGGGACACCGGGGAGCTGTTTTTT | CASSSKRRDTGELFF
- | TRBJ1-4 | TRBV4-3 | TRBD1 | TGCGCCAGCAGCTCGACAGGGTTGGAAAAACTGTTTTTT | CASSSTGLEKLFF
- | TRBJ2-7 | TRBV27 | - | TGTGCCAGCAGAGGACAGTTAGCGGACTACGAGCAGTACTTC | CASRGQLADYEQYF